Described below is a single T cell receptor (beta chain) sequence and its context. What it binds is not known. Here immunoSEQ multiplex PCR was the method, and the copy in TCRdb shows in-frame clones only, minus some. The data show 1,100,000 or so clones, around 78% seen once. This record comes from a study of shared clonotypes between healthy human individuals. The study, taken as a whole, reports: When compared with the clonotypes that were shared by all four sorted-subset donors, the non-shared clonotypes turned out to have lower generation probabilities.

V shed 0 bases and J shed 4 bases, with 13 bases lying between them. Germline CDR1 SGHRS, CDR2 YFSETQ. This CDR3 comprises 15 residues. There were only Caucasian adults among the donors, and all lived in Nashville, Tennessee. The TCR was taken from a man younger than 30 in good health. Some clones in this sample may be carry-over from other donors' samples. Material: memory CD4+ T cells from PBMCs. The subset was: CD45RA-negative fraction. The chain employs TRBV5-1 and TRBJ1-1; perhaps TRBD1 as D (6 bases). CDR3 loop: CASSLANVGGTEAFF. DNA for the CDR3: TGCGCCAGCAGCTTGGCCAATGTAGGGGGCACTGAAGCTTTCTTT. The whole variable domain, remainder taken from reference TRBV5-1 and TRBJ1-1, is KAGVTQTPRYLIKTRGQQVTLSCSPISGHRSVSWYQQTPGQGLQFLFEYFSETQRNKGNFPGRFSGRQFSNSRSEMNVSTLELGDSALYLCASSLANVGGTEAFFGQGTRLTVV.